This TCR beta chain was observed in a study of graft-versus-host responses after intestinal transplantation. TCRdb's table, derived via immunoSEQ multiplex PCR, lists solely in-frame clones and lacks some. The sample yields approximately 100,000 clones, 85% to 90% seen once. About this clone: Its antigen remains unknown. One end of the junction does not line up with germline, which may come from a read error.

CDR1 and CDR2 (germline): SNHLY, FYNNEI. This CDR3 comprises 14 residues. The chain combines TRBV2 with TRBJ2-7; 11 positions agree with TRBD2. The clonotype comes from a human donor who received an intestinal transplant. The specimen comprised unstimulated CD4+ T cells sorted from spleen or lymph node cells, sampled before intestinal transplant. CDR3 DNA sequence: TGTGCCAGCAGTCCTCGGACTAGCGGGTCACTTTTTGACTTC. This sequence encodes CASSPRTSGSLFDF.